This TCR beta chain was captured by sequencing in a study of blood T cell repertoires in COVID-19. Germline V gives CDR1 SGHTA, CDR2 FQGTGA. V lost 5 bases, J lost 1 base, and 6 bases stayed unmatched. This CDR3 has 15 residues. This clone was observed once. The method was immunoSEQ multiplex PCR; TCRdb's version includes in-frame clones alone and lacks a portion of them. The profile shows 250,000 to 350,000 clones, around 90% of them singletons. Source material: peripheral blood. V is TRBV7-3 and J is TRBJ2-5; 8 bases fit TRBD2. This clonotype was obtained from a man younger than 30 with active or convalescent COVID-19. The CDR3 here is CASSLWGTSQETQYF. The CDR3, as DNA: TGTGCCAGCAGCCTATGGGGGACTAGCCAAGAGACCCAGTACTTC.